This entry describes one T cell receptor (beta chain). Its antigen target is currently unknown. No base quality information exists; no much larger clone differs at one position. This specimen comes from a study of blood T cell repertoires in COVID-19 (dated by TCRdb to 2018 to 2021). Broadly, across the study: Collaborator samples came from the United States, Italy and Spain and covered acute and convalescent phases of COVID-19. Where available, HLA class I and class II types were obtained from metadata supplied by the sample provider rather than from assay-based typing. Nearly every sample came with metadata listing a de-identified subject ID, COVID-19 status, age in years and sex. The repertoires were made available in a free public database intended to serve as a resource for research on the immune response to SARS-CoV-2. Subjects who had been exposed to COVID-19, were actively infected with it, or had recovered from it provided the deeply sampled blood TCRbeta repertoires that made up the dataset. The samples were drawn from two sources: the first 160 participants of the ongoing ImmuneRACE study, and 950 to 1,500 subjects contributed by 6 global collaborators. The material from the prospective study consisted of cDNA or gDNA derived from T cells, B-cell-depleted T cells, or PBMCs. Findings and caveats that apply to the study as a whole: The amount of clinical and demographic metadata varied by source and participant and was provided uncurated.

Whole blood was collected in K2EDTA tubes by collaborating institutions according to the institutions' own protocols. Collaborator samples were shipped for TCRbeta analysis as frozen whole blood, isolated PBMCs, or DNA extracted from either sample type. Reading the germline V gene (reference sequence) gives CDR1 LNHDA and CDR2 SQIVND. From the cysteine through the phenylalanine, the CDR3 covers 13 amino acids. Of all the DNA, just the CDR3 is kept, 39 bases in frame from base 1. V loses 6 bases at its end and J loses 10 bases; junction bases beyond the gene matches: 4. The immunoSEQ Assay, a bias-controlled multiplex PCR, was used to amplify TCRbeta CDR3 regions from genomic DNA. On the authors' methods: The number of nucleated cells in each sample was estimated by amplification of reference gene primers within the assay. To quantify the absolute abundance of each unique TCRbeta CDR3 rearrangement, sequence reads were collapsed and filtered. For each sample, productive Simpson clonality was calculated as the square root of Simpson's diversity index across productive rearrangements. TCRdb re-hosts the immuneACCESS table, in-frame sequences only. Its copies lack some clones; in the studies checked, an unresolved V gene accounts for under half of them, and the cause for the rest is not known. The V and J calls and clone size are taken from that table; D and trimming were inferred from the DNA. The sample table holds 300,000 or so clones, of which more than 80% were seen once. The leading ten clones occupy approximately 3.3% of the sample.

The sequenced sample consisted of peripheral blood. This clonotype originated in a woman between 35 and 50 years old with acute or convalescent COVID-19. This chain joins TRBV19 to TRBJ1-6; the junction holds 9 bases that match TRBD1. The CDR3 here reads CASRGQGWSPLHF. The DNA sequence is as follows: TGTGCCAGTAGGGGACAGGGCTGGTCACCCCTCCACTTT. The full variable domain, with segments outside the CDR3 supplied by the reference TRBV19 and TRBJ1-6 proteins, appears as DGGITQSPKYLFRKEGQNVTLSCEQNLNHDAMYWYRQDPGQGLRLIYYSQIVNDFQKGDIAEGYSVSREKKESFPLTVTSAQKNPTAFYLCASRGQGWSPLHFGNGTRLTVT.